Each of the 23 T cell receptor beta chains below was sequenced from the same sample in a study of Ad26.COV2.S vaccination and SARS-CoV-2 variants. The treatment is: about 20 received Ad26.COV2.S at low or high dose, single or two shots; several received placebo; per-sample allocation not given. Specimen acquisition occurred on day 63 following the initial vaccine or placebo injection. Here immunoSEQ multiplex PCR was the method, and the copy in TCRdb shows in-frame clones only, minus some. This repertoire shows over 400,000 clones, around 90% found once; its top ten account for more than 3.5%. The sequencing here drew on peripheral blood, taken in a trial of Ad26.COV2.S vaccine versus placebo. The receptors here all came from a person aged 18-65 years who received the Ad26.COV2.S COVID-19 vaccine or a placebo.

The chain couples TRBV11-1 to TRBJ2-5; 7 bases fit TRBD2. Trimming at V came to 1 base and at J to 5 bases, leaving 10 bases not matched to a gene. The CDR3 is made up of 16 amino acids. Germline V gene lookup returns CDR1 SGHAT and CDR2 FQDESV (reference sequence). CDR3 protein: CASSLVGGSPVETQYF. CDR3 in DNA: TGTGCCAGCAGCTTAGTTGGCGGGAGCCCGGTGGAGACCCAGTACTTC.

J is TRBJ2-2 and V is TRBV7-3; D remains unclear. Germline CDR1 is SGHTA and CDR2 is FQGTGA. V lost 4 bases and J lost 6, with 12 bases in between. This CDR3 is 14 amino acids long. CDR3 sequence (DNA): TGTGCCAGCAGCTACGTAATTACCTCCGGGGAGCTGTTTTTT. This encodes CASSYVITSGELFF.

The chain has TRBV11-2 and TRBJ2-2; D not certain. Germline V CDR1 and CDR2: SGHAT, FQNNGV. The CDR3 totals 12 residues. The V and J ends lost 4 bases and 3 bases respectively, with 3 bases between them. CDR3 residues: CASSSYTGELFF. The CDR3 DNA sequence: TGTGCCAGCAGCTCTTACACCGGGGAGCTGTTTTTT.

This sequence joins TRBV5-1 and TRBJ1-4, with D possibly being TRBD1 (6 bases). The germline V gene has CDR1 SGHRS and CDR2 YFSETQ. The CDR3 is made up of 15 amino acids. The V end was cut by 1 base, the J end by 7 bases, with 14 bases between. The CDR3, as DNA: TGCGCCAGCAGCTTGACAGGGTTTAACGGTGAAAAACTGTTTTTT. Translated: CASSLTGFNGEKLFF.

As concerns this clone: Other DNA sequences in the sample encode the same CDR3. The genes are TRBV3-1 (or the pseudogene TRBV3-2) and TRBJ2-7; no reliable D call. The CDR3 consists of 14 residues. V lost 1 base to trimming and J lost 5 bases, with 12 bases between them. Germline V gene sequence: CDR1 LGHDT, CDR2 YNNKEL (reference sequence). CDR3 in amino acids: CASSQVVDGHEQYF. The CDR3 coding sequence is TGTGCCAGCAGCCAAGTCGTTGATGGCCACGAGCAGTACTTC.

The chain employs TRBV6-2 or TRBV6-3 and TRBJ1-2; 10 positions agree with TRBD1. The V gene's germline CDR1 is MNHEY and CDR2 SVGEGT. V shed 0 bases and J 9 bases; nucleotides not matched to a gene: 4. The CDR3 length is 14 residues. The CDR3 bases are TGTGCCAGCAGTTACTCCTGGGACAGGGGTCGCTACACCTTC. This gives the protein CASSYSWDRGRYTF.

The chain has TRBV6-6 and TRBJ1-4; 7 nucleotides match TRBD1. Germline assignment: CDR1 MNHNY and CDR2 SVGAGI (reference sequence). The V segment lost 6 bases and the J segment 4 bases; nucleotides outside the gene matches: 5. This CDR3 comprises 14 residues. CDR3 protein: CASSPGTVNEKLFF. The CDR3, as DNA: TGTGCCAGCAGCCCCGGGACAGTTAATGAAAAACTGTTTTTT.

For the CDR3, the DNA is TGTGCCAGCAGCTTGGACCGGACTAGCGGGAGAAGGGACAATGAGCAGTTCTTC. Residues: CASSLDRTSGRRDNEQFF. V and J are TRBV5-6 and TRBJ2-1, with 13 bases identical to TRBD2. The CDR3 spans 18 residues. J was trimmed by 5 bases and V by 0 bases; bases with no gene match: 8. The germline gives CDR1 SGHDT, CDR2 YYEEEE.

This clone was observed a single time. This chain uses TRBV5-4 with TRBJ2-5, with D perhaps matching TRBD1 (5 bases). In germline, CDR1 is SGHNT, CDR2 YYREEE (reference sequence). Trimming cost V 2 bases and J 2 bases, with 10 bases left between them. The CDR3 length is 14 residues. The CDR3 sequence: CASSLTTAQETQYF. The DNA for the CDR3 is TGTGCCAGCAGCTTAACGACAGCTCAAGAGACCCAGTACTTC. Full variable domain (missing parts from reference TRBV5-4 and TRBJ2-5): ETGVTQSPTHLIKTRGQQVTLRCSSQSGHNTVSWYQQALGQGPQFIFQYYREEENGRGNFPPRFSGLQFPNYSSELNVNALELDDSALYLCASSLTTAQETQYFGPGTRLLVL.

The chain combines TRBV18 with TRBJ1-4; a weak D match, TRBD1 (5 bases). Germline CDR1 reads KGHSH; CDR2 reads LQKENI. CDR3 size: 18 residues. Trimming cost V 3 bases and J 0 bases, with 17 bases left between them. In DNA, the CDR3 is TGTGCCAGCTCACCTTACAGGTTAAGGGCGACAACTAATGAAAAACTGTTTTTT. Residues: CASSPYRLRATTNEKLFF. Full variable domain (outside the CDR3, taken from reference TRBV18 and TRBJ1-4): NAGVMQNPRHLVRRRGQEARLRCSPMKGHSHVYWYRQLPEEGLKFMVYLQKENIIDESGMPKERFSAEFPKEGPSILRIQQVVRGDSAAYFCASSPYRLRATTNEKLFFGSGTQLSVL.

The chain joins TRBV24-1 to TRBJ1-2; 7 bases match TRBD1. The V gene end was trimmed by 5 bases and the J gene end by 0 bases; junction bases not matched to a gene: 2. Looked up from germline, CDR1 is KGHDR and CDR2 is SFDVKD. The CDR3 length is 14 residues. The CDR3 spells CATSGDSSNYGYTF. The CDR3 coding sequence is TGTGCCACCAGTGGGGACAGTTCTAACTATGGCTACACCTTC.

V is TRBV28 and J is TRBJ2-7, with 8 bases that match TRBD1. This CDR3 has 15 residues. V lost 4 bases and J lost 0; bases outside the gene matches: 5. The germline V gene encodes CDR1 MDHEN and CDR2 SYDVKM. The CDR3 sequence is CASSWDRRRSYEQYF. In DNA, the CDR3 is TGTGCCAGCAGTTGGGACAGGCGTCGCTCCTACGAGCAGTACTTC.

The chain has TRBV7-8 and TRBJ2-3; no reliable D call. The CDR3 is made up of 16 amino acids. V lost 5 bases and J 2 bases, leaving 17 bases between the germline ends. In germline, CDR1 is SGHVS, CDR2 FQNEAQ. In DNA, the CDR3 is TGTGCCAGCAGCCCCATGTCAGCAGCCTTCACAGATACGCAGTATTTT. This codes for CASSPMSAAFTDTQYF.

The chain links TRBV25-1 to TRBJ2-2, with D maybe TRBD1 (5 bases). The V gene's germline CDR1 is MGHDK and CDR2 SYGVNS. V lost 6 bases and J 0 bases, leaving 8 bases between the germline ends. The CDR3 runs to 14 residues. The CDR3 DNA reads TGTGCCAGCAGCCCGACAGCGAACACCGGGGAGCTGTTTTTT. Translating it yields CASSPTANTGELFF. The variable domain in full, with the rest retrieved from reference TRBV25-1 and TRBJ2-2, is EADIYQTPRYLVIGTGKKITLECSQTMGHDKMYWYQQDPGMELHLIHYSYGVNSTEKGDLSSESTVSRIRTEHFPLTLESARPSHTSQYLCASSPTANTGELFFGEGSRLTVL.

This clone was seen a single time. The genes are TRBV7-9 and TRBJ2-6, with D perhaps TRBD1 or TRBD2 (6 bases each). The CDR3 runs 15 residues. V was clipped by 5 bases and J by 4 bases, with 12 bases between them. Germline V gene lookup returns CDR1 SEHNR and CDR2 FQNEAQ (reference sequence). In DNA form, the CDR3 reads TGTGCCAGCAGCATCGGGGGCGCGGGGGCCAACGTCCTGACTTTC. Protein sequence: CASSIGGAGANVLTF.

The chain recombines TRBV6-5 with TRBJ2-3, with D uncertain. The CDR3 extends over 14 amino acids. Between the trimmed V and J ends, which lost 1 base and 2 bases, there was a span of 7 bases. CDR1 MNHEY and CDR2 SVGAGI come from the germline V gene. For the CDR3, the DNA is TGTGCCAGCAGTTACTTCAAATCCACAGATACGCAGTATTTT. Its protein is CASSYFKSTDTQYF.

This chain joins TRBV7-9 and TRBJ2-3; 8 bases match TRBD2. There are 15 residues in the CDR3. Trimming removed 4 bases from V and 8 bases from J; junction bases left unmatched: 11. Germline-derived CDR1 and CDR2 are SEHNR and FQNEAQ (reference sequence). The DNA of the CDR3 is TGTGCCAGCAGCTCTCCCCCGGGGGGGCTAAGTACGCAGTATTTT. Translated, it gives CASSSPPGGLSTQYF. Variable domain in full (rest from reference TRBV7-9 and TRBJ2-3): DTGVSQNPRHKITKRGQNVTFRCDPISEHNRLYWYRQTLGQGPEFLTYFQNEAQLEKSRLLSDRFSAERPKGSFSTLEIQRTEQGDSAMYLCASSSPPGGLSTQYFGPGTRLTVL.

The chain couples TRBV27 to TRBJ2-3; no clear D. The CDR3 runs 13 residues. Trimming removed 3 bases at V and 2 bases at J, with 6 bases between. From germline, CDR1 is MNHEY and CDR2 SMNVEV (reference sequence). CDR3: CASSFLPTDTQYF. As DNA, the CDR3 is TGTGCCAGCAGTTTTTTACCCACAGATACGCAGTATTTT.

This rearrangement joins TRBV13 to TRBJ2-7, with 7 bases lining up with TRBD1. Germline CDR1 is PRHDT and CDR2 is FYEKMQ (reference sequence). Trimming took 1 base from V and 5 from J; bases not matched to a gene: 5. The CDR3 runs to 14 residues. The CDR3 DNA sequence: TGTGCCAGCAGCTTAGAGCGACAGGGCAACGAGCAGTACTTC. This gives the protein CASSLERQGNEQYF.

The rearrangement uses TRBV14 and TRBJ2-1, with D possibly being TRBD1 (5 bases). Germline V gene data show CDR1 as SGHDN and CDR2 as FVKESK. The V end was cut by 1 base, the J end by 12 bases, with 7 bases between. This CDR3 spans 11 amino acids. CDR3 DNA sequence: TGTGCCAGCAGCCAAGGGACAAGGCAGTTCTTC. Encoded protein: CASSQGTRQFF.

In DNA, the CDR3 is TGTGCCAGCAGCTTAGCCCCGGGAGGTGGGGGGACCCAGTACTTC. This codes for CASSLAPGGGGTQYF. This chain links TRBV7-8 with TRBJ2-5, with 7 bases fitting TRBD2. Unmatched junction bases numbered 8, after V lost 0 bases and J lost 7 bases. CDR3 length equals 15 residues. CDR1 is SGHVS, CDR2 FQNEAQ, per germline.

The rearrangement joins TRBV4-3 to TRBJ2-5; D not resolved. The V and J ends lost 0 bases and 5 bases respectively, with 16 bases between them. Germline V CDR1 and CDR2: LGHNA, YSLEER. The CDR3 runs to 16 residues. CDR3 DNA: TGCGCCAGCAGCCAAGAAACGCTATTGGGCCCGGAGACCCAGTACTTC. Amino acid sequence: CASSQETLLGPETQYF.

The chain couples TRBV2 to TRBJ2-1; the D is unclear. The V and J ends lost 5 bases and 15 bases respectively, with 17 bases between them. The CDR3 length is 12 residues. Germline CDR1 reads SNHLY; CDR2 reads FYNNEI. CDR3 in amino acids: CASSQMDPPSFF. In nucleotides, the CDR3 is TGTGCCAGCAGTCAAATGGACCCTCCGTCGTTCTTC.